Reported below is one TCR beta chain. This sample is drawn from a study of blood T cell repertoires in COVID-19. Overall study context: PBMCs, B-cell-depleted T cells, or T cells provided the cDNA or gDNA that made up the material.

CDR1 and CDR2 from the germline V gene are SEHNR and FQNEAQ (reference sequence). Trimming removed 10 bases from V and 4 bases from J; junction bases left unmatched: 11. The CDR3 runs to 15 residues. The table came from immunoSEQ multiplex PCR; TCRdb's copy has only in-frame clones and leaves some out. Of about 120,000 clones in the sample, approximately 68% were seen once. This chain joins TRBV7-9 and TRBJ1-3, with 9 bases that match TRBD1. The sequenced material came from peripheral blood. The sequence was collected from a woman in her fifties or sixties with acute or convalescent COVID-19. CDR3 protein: CATGTGFSQGNTIYF. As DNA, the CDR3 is TGTGCCACCGGGACAGGGTTTTCACAGGGAAACACCATATATTTT. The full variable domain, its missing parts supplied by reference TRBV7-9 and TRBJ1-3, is DTGVSQNPRHKITKRGQNVTFRCDPISEHNRLYWYRQTLGQGPEFLTYFQNEAQLEKSRLLSDRFSAERPKGSFSTLEIQRTEQGDSAMYLCATGTGFSQGNTIYFGEGSWLTVV.